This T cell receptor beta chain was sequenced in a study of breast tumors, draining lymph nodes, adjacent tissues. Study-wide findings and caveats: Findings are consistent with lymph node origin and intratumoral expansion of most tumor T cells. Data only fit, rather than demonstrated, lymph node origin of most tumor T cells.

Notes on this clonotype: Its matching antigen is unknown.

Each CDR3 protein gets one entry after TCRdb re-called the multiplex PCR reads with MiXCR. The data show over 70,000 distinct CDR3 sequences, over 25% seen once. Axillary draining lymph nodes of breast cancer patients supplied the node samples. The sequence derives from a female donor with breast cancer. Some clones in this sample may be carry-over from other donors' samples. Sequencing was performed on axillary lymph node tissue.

Here the CDR3 reads CASLWTPNEKLFF. CDR3 bases: TGTGCCAGCCTCTGGACACCAAATGAAAAACTGTTTTTT. The V gene is TRBV2, the J gene TRBJ1-4, with D possibly matching TRBD1 (5 bases). Per the germline V gene, CDR1 is SNHLY and CDR2 is FYNNEI. Trimming pared 8 bases from V and 5 bases from J, leaving 12 bases between. The CDR3 is 13 amino acids.